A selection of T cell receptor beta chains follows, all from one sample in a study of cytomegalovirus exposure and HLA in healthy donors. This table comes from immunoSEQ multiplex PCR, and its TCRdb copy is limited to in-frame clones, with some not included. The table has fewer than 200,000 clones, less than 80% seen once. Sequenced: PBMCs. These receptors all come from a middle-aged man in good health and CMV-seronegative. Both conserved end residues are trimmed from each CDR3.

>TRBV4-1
ASSQGAAAGWNTGELF
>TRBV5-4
ASSEGLAGELF
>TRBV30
AWSQLNTEAF
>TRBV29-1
SVGGGRRDGANGLT
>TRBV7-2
ASSFRAGADEQF
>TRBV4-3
ASSQGAGLKTQY
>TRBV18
ASSGGGLAQPQQY
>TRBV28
ASSAETENTEAF
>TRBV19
ASSPQRVTDTQY
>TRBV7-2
ASSLMGASNTEAF
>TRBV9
ASSVASGGYNEQF
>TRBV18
ASSSTSDSTDTQY
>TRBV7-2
ASSLGPPSKRELTDTQY
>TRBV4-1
ASSQVDRLPLKGYT
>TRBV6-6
ASSLGGGIPSEQY
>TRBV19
ASSTGSKLF
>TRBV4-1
ASSRGQGSRTGELF
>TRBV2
ASMLDRGGNQPQH
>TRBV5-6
ASSLPGQGSSYEQY
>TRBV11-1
ASSQGMGGRAGETQY
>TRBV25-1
ASSQQGNNEQF
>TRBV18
ASSLSDRNQPQH
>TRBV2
ASSFQGGNYNEQF
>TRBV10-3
AISTRTGTVDQETQY
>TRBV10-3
ATHKRTGSSSYNEQF